This T cell receptor (beta chain) is drawn from a study of Ad26.COV2.S vaccination and SARS-CoV-2 variants. The wider study: Donor joined the COV1001 Ad26.COV2.S trial arm.

CDR1 is MGHRA and CDR2 is YSYEKL in the germline V gene. The germline V and J ends were trimmed by 2 bases and 1 base, with 10 bases remaining between them. The CDR3 runs to 15 residues. Treatment meaning: roughly 19 received Ad26.COV2.S at low or high dose, single or two shots; five or six received placebo; per-sample allocation not given. At day 63 after the first vaccine or placebo injection, samples were drawn. Note on this clone: The antigen is not known.

Broader study findings: Overall T cell responses may have been underestimated by the analyses of TCR breadth and depth.

Sequencing was performed with immunoSEQ multiplex PCR; in TCRdb, only in-frame clones are kept and a portion is missing. Of more than 300,000 clones detected, roughly 80% appear once; the ten largest clones hold around 2%. Specimen: peripheral blood, collected in a trial of Ad26.COV2.S vaccine versus placebo. V and J are TRBV4-1 and TRBJ2-3; D might be TRBD1 (5 bases). This clonotype was sampled from a person between 18 and 59 years old who received the Ad26.COV2.S COVID-19 vaccine or a placebo. DNA of the CDR3: TGCGCCAGCAGCCAACAGGGATTCGGCACAGATACGCAGTATTTT. It encodes CASSQQGFGTDTQYF.